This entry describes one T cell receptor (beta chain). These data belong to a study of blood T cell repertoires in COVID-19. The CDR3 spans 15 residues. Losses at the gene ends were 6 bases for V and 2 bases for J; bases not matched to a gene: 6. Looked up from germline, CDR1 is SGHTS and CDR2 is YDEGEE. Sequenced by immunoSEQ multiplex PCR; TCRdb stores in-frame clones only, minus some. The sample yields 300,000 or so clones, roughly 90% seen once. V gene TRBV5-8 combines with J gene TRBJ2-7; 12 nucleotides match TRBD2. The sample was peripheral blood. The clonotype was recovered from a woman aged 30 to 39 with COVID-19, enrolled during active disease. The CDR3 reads CASTPRLAGAYEQYF. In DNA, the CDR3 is TGTGCCAGCACGCCTCGACTAGCGGGAGCCTACGAGCAGTACTTC.